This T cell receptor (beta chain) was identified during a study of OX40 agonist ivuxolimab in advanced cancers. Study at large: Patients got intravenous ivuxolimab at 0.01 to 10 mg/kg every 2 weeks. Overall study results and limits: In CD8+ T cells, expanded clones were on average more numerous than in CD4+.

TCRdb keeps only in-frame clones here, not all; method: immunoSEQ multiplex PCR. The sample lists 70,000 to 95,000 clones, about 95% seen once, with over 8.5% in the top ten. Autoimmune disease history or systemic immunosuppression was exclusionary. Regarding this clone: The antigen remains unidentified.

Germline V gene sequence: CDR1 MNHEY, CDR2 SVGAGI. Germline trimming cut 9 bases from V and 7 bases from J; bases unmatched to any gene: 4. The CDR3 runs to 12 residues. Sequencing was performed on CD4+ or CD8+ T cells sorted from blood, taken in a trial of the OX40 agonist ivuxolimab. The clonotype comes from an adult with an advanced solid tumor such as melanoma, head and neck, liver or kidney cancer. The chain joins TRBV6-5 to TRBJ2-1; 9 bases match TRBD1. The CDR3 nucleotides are TGTGCCAGTGGGGACAGGGTAAATGAGCAGTTCTTC. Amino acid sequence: CASGDRVNEQFF.